This is a list of T cell receptor beta chains from one sample in a study of blood T cell repertoires in COVID-19. Assay: immunoSEQ multiplex PCR; the TCRdb copy retains only in-frame clones and omits some. The data contain a few hundred thousand clones, roughly 85% of them seen just once; the ten biggest clones take up about 4.2%. Material for sequencing was PBMCs or T cells enriched from blood (not recorded which). Every receptor here comes from a woman in her thirties or forties with acute COVID-19. CDR3s leave out the opening cysteine and the closing phenylalanine or tryptophan. Fields, in order: J gene, V gene, CDR3 protein.

J gene: TRBJ2-1; V gene: TRBV21-1; CDR3 protein: ASSKVAQRGVEQF
J gene: TRBJ2-1; V gene: TRBV10-1; CDR3 protein: ASRGDSPPLYNEQF
J gene: TRBJ2-3; V gene: TRBV7-9; CDR3 protein: ASSRELGGDTQY
J gene: TRBJ1-3; V gene: TRBV7-9; CDR3 protein: ASSFTQQSSGNTIY
J gene: TRBJ1-4; V gene: TRBV4-3; CDR3 protein: ASSQNPGQNEKLF
J gene: TRBJ2-2; V gene: TRBV6-2/TRBV6-3; CDR3 protein: ASSYRGRSYTGELF
J gene: TRBJ1-5; V gene: TRBV4-1; CDR3 protein: ASSHPNRGHQPQH
J gene: TRBJ2-1; V gene: TRBV25-1; CDR3 protein: ASSVVDSYNEQF
J gene: TRBJ1-2; V gene: TRBV19; CDR3 protein: ASTPLGRTNYGYT
J gene: TRBJ1-5; V gene: TRBV4-1; CDR3 protein: ASSQDPGLSNQPQH
J gene: TRBJ2-5; V gene: TRBV7-9; CDR3 protein: ASSPGGKETQY
J gene: TRBJ1-1; V gene: TRBV10-3; CDR3 protein: ASGMNTEAF
J gene: TRBJ1-3; V gene: TRBV7-8; CDR3 protein: ASSRSPGTGMGVSGNTIY
J gene: TRBJ1-2; V gene: TRBV5-4; CDR3 protein: ASSLSTQDYGYT
J gene: TRBJ2-1; V gene: TRBV28; CDR3 protein: ASSTTVEQF
J gene: TRBJ1-5; V gene: TRBV6-1; CDR3 protein: ASSWGGDQPQH
J gene: TRBJ2-3; V gene: TRBV6-5; CDR3 protein: ASSYSEGNTQY
J gene: TRBJ2-3; V gene: TRBV10-3; CDR3 protein: ATGEAAGESDTQY
J gene: TRBJ2-5; V gene: TRBV5-1; CDR3 protein: ASSLGGLQETQY
J gene: TRBJ1-3; V gene: TRBV7-9; CDR3 protein: ASRLQGSAGNTIY
J gene: TRBJ2-2; V gene: TRBV7-3; CDR3 protein: ASSPRAGGSTGELF
J gene: TRBJ1-6; V gene: TRBV12-3/TRBV12-4; CDR3 protein: ASRTFKGTLH
J gene: TRBJ2-1; V gene: TRBV24-1; CDR3 protein: ATSDWGGVLIDEQF
J gene: TRBJ1-4; V gene: TRBV14; CDR3 protein: ASSQIGSRANEKLF
J gene: TRBJ2-7; V gene: TRBV10-3; CDR3 protein: AISPGVDFYEQY
J gene: TRBJ2-7; V gene: TRBV10-1; CDR3 protein: ASSERGTGDSYEQY
J gene: TRBJ1-2; V gene: TRBV5-6; CDR3 protein: ASSLWRAPYGYT
J gene: TRBJ2-6; V gene: TRBV18; CDR3 protein: ASSEGTGNSGANVLT
J gene: TRBJ1-5; V gene: TRBV28; CDR3 protein: ASIGGGQGAGQPQH
J gene: TRBJ2-3; V gene: TRBV7-2; CDR3 protein: ASSLKTSGRDTQY
J gene: TRBJ2-2; V gene: TRBV5-8; CDR3 protein: ASSWLVYSNTGELF
J gene: TRBJ1-3; V gene: TRBV6-5; CDR3 protein: ASKRTGESGNTIY
J gene: TRBJ1-4; V gene: TRBV7-9; CDR3 protein: ASSSGHRDEKLF
J gene: TRBJ2-7; V gene: TRBV27; CDR3 protein: ASSLGDNYEQY
J gene: TRBJ2-1; V gene: TRBV2; CDR3 protein: ASSLDSSSYNEQF
J gene: TRBJ2-5; V gene: TRBV4-1; CDR3 protein: ASSQERTGTPSGETQY
J gene: TRBJ1-2; V gene: TRBV18; CDR3 protein: ASSPQAPRYGYT
J gene: TRBJ1-1; V gene: TRBV2; CDR3 protein: ASRAGHSTEAF
J gene: TRBJ2-5; V gene: TRBV5-4; CDR3 protein: ASSLEREETQY
J gene: TRBJ1-4; V gene: TRBV5-1; CDR3 protein: ASSLETGGTNEKLF
J gene: TRBJ2-1; V gene: TRBV18; CDR3 protein: ASSFGQGGYNEQF
J gene: TRBJ1-1; V gene: TRBV7-2; CDR3 protein: ASSQELTGGTEAF
J gene: TRBJ1-2; V gene: TRBV5-4; CDR3 protein: ASSLEAGGYGYT
J gene: TRBJ2-3; V gene: TRBV5-4; CDR3 protein: ASSSKTGTSGPRGGTQY
J gene: TRBJ2-7; V gene: TRBV12-3/TRBV12-4; CDR3 protein: ASSLTGLYEQY
J gene: TRBJ2-1; V gene: TRBV20-1; CDR3 protein: SASLRDKYNEQF
J gene: TRBJ2-3; V gene: TRBV18; CDR3 protein: ASSPMETDTQY
J gene: TRBJ2-5; V gene: TRBV5-1; CDR3 protein: ASSMTREETQY